This T cell receptor (beta chain) is from a study of glioma-infiltrating T cells. Study outcomes and limitations: Gliomas, especially low-grade, showed above-expected tissue-blood divergence; non-neoplastic patients showed below. Only very few CDR3 sequences appeared in both tissue and blood.

This clonotype was counted between two and nine times. The target antigen is unknown. The CDR3 covers 11 residues. Germline V gene data show CDR1 as SEHNR and CDR2 as FQNEAQ (reference sequence). The V and J ends lost 5 bases and 13 bases respectively, with 15 bases between them. The iRepertoire nested amplicon-rescue multiplex PCR amplified TCR alpha and beta CDR3s from RNA. Via MiXCR, TCRdb re-called the multiplex PCR reads, giving one row per CDR3 protein. The sample carries approximately 120,000 distinct CDR3 sequences, less than 30% recorded once. The rearrangement uses TRBV7-9 and TRBJ2-7; a weak D match, TRBD2 (5 bases). This sequence originates from a human donor with low-grade glioma or glioblastoma, undergoing nonglioma brain surgery, or in good health (not recorded which). Sequencing was performed on glioma tissue, nonneoplastic brain tissue, or PBMCs (not recorded which). Written as DNA, the CDR3 is TGTGCCAGCAGCCGCGACCAGAGGGAATACTTC. It specifies CASSRDQREYF. The whole variable domain, filled in from reference TRBV7-9 and TRBJ2-7, reads DTGVSQNPRHKITKRGQNVTFRCDPISEHNRLYWYRQTLGQGPEFLTYFQNEAQLEKSRLLSDRFSAERPKGSFSTLEIQRTEQGDSAMYLCASSRDQREYFGPGTRLTVT.